This T cell receptor (beta chain) emerged from a study of T cell repertoires in cytomegalovirus infection. About the research overall: Peptides in the study included HLA-C-restricted and HLA-B-restricted CMV epitopes. Matching HLA type, along with CMV infection, was indicated by public TCR beta signatures. Findings and limits, study-wide: Of the TCR beta families, the public ones yielded a cumulative frequency that identified carriers of CMV plus the relevant HLA. The ex vivo response was dominated by HLA-C-restricted CMV-specific TCR beta clonotypes.

From the reads, TCRdb called clonotypes with MiXCR, one entry per CDR3 protein. The table lists about 770,000 distinct CDR3 sequences, almost 30% of them singletons. About this clonotype: Antigen specificity is unknown.

Per germline, CDR1 SGHDN and CDR2 FVKESK. V lost 7 bases to trimming and J lost 7 bases; unmatched junction nucleotides: 7. This CDR3 contains 14 residues. This TCR derives from a human donor in good health (CMV status not recorded). Some clones in this sample may be carry-over from other donors' samples. This chain uses TRBV14 with TRBJ1-4; TRBD1 aligns across 9 bases. The specimen comprised cultured CD8+ T cells from PBMCs, sampled from culture after CMV antigen stimulation. The CDR3 region is CASKSGTGSEKLFF. CDR3 coding DNA: TGTGCCAGCAAATCCGGGACAGGGTCTGAAAAACTGTTTTTT. Looking up the rest from reference TRBV14 and TRBJ1-4 gives the full variable domain: EAGVTQFPSHSVIEKGQTVTLRCDPISGHDNLYWYRRVMGKEIKFLLHFVKESKQDESGMPNNRFLAERTGGTYSTLKVQPAELEDSGVYFCASKSGTGSEKLFFGSGTQLSVL.